What follows are 14 T cell receptor beta chains derived from one specimen sequenced in a study of lung T cells in sarcoidosis with Löfgren's syndrome. TCRdb redid the calling of the reads with MiXCR, one entry per CDR3 protein. Of some 2,300 distinct CDR3 sequences listed, roughly a fifth are singletons. The sequenced material came from CD4+ T cells from bronchoalveolar lavage. These receptors were taken from a human donor with sarcoidosis (Löfgren's syndrome or another form), or a control subject (not recorded which).

By sample share, this clonotype is medium-sized (0.01 to 0.1%). The gene calls are TRBV6-6 and TRBJ2-7; the D gene could be TRBD1 or TRBD2 (6 bases each). CDR3 size: 14 residues. V lost 2 bases, J lost 1 base, and 9 bases lay in between. Looked up from germline, CDR1 is MNHNY and CDR2 is SVGAGI (reference sequence). The CDR3 sequence: CASSYRGASYEQYF. Written as DNA, the CDR3 is TGTGCCAGCAGTTACAGGGGGGCTTCCTACGAGCAGTACTTC.

This clonotype qualifies as medium-sized (0.01 to 0.1%). This chain uses TRBV14 with TRBJ1-1; D unclear. V gave up 4 bases and J gave up 4 bases, with 10 bases separating them. The CDR3 runs 13 residues. Germline CDR1 and CDR2: SGHDN and FVKESK. The CDR3 loop is CASSLTLGTEAFF. Here the CDR3 DNA reads TGTGCCAGCAGCCTTACTTTGGGCACTGAAGCTTTCTTT.

This clonotype was detected many times. This chain uses TRBV24-1 with TRBJ2-1; a possible D gene is TRBD2 (8 bases). The CDR3 runs to 15 residues. V lost 9 bases and J 6 bases, leaving 20 bases between the germline ends. Germline V gene data show CDR1 as KGHDR and CDR2 as SFDVKD. DNA for the CDR3: TGTGCCACCGGACAGGCGGGGGGTTGGGTCAATGAGCAGTTCTTC. Translated, it gives CATGQAGGWVNEQFF.

Within the sample, this clonotype is medium-sized. This sequence joins TRBV28 and TRBJ1-5; D is undetermined. Germline V lookup: CDR1 MDHEN, CDR2 SYDVKM. The length of the CDR3 is 15 residues. The ends were cut back, 7 bases at V and 0 bases at J, with 13 bases in the middle. DNA for the CDR3: TGTGCCAGCACTCTTCAGTACGGTAGCAATCAGCCCCAGCATTTT. Translating it yields CASTLQYGSNQPQHF.

This clonotype occurred a few times. This may arise from a read error, as a much more abundant clone is one base away. The genes are TRBV18 and TRBJ1-3, with D unclear. The CDR3 totals 13 residues. Germline V lookup: CDR1 KGHSH, CDR2 LQKENI. CDR3 sequence (DNA): TGTGCCAGCTCCCGTGAGGGAGGAAACATCATATATTTT. Translated, it gives CASSREGGNIIYF.

This clonotype is labeled medium-sized. Here the CDR3 reads CASSPRQPSSSTDTQYF. DNA for the CDR3: TGTGCCAGTAGTCCGAGACAGCCTTCGTCTAGCACAGATACGCAGTATTTT. The J gene is TRBJ2-3, the V gene TRBV19; TRBD1 is a possible D gene (5 bases). The V gene lost 5 bases and the J gene lost 0 bases, with 18 bases spanning the gap. Per the germline V gene, CDR1 is LNHDA and CDR2 is SQIVND (reference sequence). The CDR3 totals 17 residues.

The sample holds many counts of this clonotype. The chain uses TRBV11-2 and TRBJ2-3, with 9 bases lining up with TRBD1. CDR1 is SGHAT, CDR2 FQNNGV, per germline. With V trimmed by 1 base and J by 6 bases, 5 bases remained unmatched. The CDR3 consists of 15 residues. The CDR3 here is CASSLGGTGRDTQYF. DNA of the CDR3: TGTGCCAGCAGCTTAGGAGGGACAGGGAGGGATACGCAGTATTTT.

Details on this clonotype: A read error is possible here, since a much larger clone lies one base away. The chain carries TRBV10-2 and TRBJ2-7; 8 nucleotides line up with TRBD1. The CDR3 consists of 15 residues. The germline gives CDR1 WSHSY, CDR2 SAAADI. CDR3 region: CVSKGTGTGFHEQYF. The CDR3, as DNA: TGCGTCAGCAAAGGCACCGGGACAGGCTTCCACGAGCAGTACTTC.

With respect to this clonotype: At one end, the junction sequence differs from germline, possibly due to a read error. This chain connects TRBV2 to TRBJ2-5; weak D call: TRBD1 (6 bases). Germline values: CDR1 SNHLY, CDR2 FYNNEI. The CDR3 loop spans 13 amino acids. The CDR3 sequence: CASNRDKKETRYF. DNA for the CDR3: TGTGCCAGCAATCGGGACAAGAAGGAGACCCGGTACTTC. Based on the CDR3 plus reference TRBV2 and TRBJ2-5, the full variable domain is EPEVTQTPSHQVTQMGQEVILRCVPISNHLYFYWYRQILGQKVEFLVSFYNNEISEKSEIFDDQFSVERPDGSNFTLKIRSTKLEDSAMYFCASNRDKKETRYFGPGTRLLVL.

In this sample, this clonotype is medium-sized. The chain couples TRBV18 to TRBJ2-5; no clear D. The CDR3 sequence is 13 residues long. Germline CDR1 is KGHSH and CDR2 is LQKENI. V dropped 3 bases and J dropped 1 base, with 6 bases sitting between them. CDR3 DNA sequence: TGTGCCAGCTCACCGAAAGGCCAAGAGACCCAGTACTTC. This translates into CASSPKGQETQYF. Supplemented by reference TRBV18 and TRBJ2-5, the full variable domain reads NAGVMQNPRHLVRRRGQEARLRCSPMKGHSHVYWYRQLPEEGLKFMVYLQKENIIDESGMPKERFSAEFPKEGPSILRIQQVVRGDSAAYFCASSPKGQETQYFGPGTRLLVL.

By proportion, this clonotype is medium-sized (0.01 to 0.1%). The chain combines TRBV5-8 with TRBJ1-2; 8 bases are shared with TRBD1. V shed 4 bases and J 7 bases; nucleotides not matched to a gene: 12. The CDR3 contains 15 residues. Looked up from germline, CDR1 is SGHTS and CDR2 is YDEGEE. For the CDR3, the DNA is TGTGCCAGCAGCATAAGGGGGACAGGCCTTGGTGGCTACACCTTC. It yields the protein CASSIRGTGLGGYTF. The whole variable domain, filled in from reference TRBV5-8 and TRBJ1-2, reads EAGVTQSPTHLIKTRGQQATLRCSPISGHTSVYWYQQALGLGLQFLLWYDEGEERNRGNFPPRFSGRQFPNYSSELNVNALELEDSALYLCASSIRGTGLGGYTFGSGTRLTVV.

This clonotype is classed as large (0.1 to 1%). This sequence joins TRBV20-1 and TRBJ1-1, with a possible D match to TRBD1 (5 bases). The CDR3 sequence is 14 residues long. The V gene's germline CDR1 is DFQATT and CDR2 SNEGSKA (reference sequence). The DNA of the CDR3 is TGCAGCACCCCCCATCCCCAGGGCGTAACTGAAGCTTTCTTT. This sequence encodes CSTPHPQGVTEAFF.

Comment on this clonotype: A much more abundant neighbour one base away suggests this may be a read error. V is TRBV29-1 and J is TRBJ1-3, with 8 bases matching TRBD1. CDR1 is SQVTM and CDR2 is ANQGSEA in the germline V gene. V dropped 8 bases and J dropped 0; count of bases not matched to a gene: 6. The CDR3 covers 14 residues. CDR3 amino acids: CSIHQGASGNTIYF. CDR3 bases: TGCAGCATTCACCAGGGGGCCTCTGGAAACACCATATATTTT.

This clonotype is a singleton in its sample. The genes are TRBV2 and TRBJ1-5; 7 positions match TRBD1. The V and J ends lost 2 bases and 11 bases, in that order; junction bases with no gene match: 9. The CDR3 consists of 14 residues. Germline V gives CDR1 SNHLY, CDR2 FYNNEI. The CDR3 sequence: CASSEQGVGQTQHF. CDR3 coding DNA: TGTGCCAGCAGTGAACAGGGGGTGGGGCAGACCCAGCATTTT. The variable domain in full, with the rest retrieved from reference TRBV2 and TRBJ1-5, is EPEVTQTPSHQVTQMGQEVILRCVPISNHLYFYWYRQILGQKVEFLVSFYNNEISEKSEIFDDQFSVERPDGSNFTLKIRSTKLEDSAMYFCASSEQGVGQTQHFGDGTRLSIL.